The rows below give T cell receptor beta chains drawn from one sample of a study of shared clonotypes between healthy human individuals. The protocol was immunoSEQ multiplex PCR, while the TCRdb copy is restricted to in-frame clones and leaves out a portion. The sample includes over 950,000 clones, roughly 80% of them seen just once. The sample consisted of memory CD4+ T cells from PBMCs. These receptors were obtained from a man younger than 35 in good health. Some clones in this sample may be carry-over from other donors' samples. Each CDR3 is given with its conserved first and last residue. D genes are given only for firm matches. Part of the rows lack a size; the others show once, few, many or a class for expanded clones.

TGTGCCAGCAGCTTAGGCCAGGGGGACCTCGATGAGCAGTTCTTC,CASSLGQGDLDEQFF,once,TRBJ2-1,15,TRBV7-3,TRBD1
TGTGCCAGTAGTATTAGGGAGGGTAAGCATCAGCCCCAGCATTTT,CASSIREGKHQPQHF,NA,TRBJ1-5,15,TRBV19,NA
TGTGCCAGCAGTTCCGGACTAGCGGGAGCGATAGATACGCAGTATTTT,CASSSGLAGAIDTQYF,NA,TRBJ2-3,16,TRBV6-5,TRBD2
TGTGCCAGCAGTGAGACCCGGGACACCACCCTGGTCTTC,CASSETRDTTLVF,NA,TRBJ2-1,13,TRBV6-1,NA
TGCAGTGCCGCGCAACCCGGAGAAGCTTTCTTT,CSAAQPGEAFF,NA,TRBJ1-1,11,TRBV20-1,NA
TGTGCCAGCAGCTTGATCAATCAGCCCCAGCATTTT,CASSLINQPQHF,NA,TRBJ1-5,12,TRBV5-5,NA
TGTGCCAGCAGAAGTGGGGCCCAGTACTTC,CASRSGAQYF,once,TRBJ2-7,10,TRBV28,NA
TGTGCCAGTAGTATGCTACAGAACAATCAGCCCCAGCATTTT,CASSMLQNNQPQHF,NA,TRBJ1-5,14,TRBV19,NA
TGCGCCAGCAGCTTAGGGACAGGGGAAGAGACCCAGTACTTC,CASSLGTGEETQYF,NA,TRBJ2-5,14,TRBV5-1,TRBD1
TGTGCCAGCAGCTCCGAGGGACAGGGGGGCGGCTACACCTTC,CASSSEGQGGGYTF,NA,TRBJ1-2,14,TRBV28,TRBD1
TGCAGCGTTGACGCGGACGGAGTTCTGGGCTACACCTTC,CSVDADGVLGYTF,NA,TRBJ1-2,13,TRBV29-1,NA
TGCGCCAGCAGTGAGAACAGGGTAACCGGGGAGCTGTTTTTT,CASSENRVTGELFF,many,TRBJ2-2,14,TRBV10-2,NA
TGTGCCAGTAGTATAGAACCCTCATTGAGTCAGCCCCAGCATTTT,CASSIEPSLSQPQHF,once,TRBJ1-5,15,TRBV19,NA
TGTGCCAGCAGCTTAAATGCCCCCGGGACAGGGGGAGGCTACACCTTC,CASSLNAPGTGGGYTF,NA,TRBJ1-2,16,TRBV7-3,TRBD1
TGTGCCAGCAGCTCCGAGGCACCGGGATCACCCCTCCACTTT,CASSSEAPGSPLHF,NA,TRBJ1-6,14,TRBV7-9,NA
TGTGCCAGCAGCCCGATACGAACCACAGTGAACACTGAAGCTTTCTTT,CASSPIRTTVNTEAFF,NA,TRBJ1-1,16,TRBV7-3,NA
TGTGCCAGCACAGACTTGGGGTGGCGGGGGGGTGGTGAGCAGTTCTTC,CASTDLGWRGGGEQFF,NA,TRBJ2-1,16,TRBV27,TRBD2
TGTGCCAGCAGTGAGAGGAAGTTCGATGAGCAGTTCTTC,CASSERKFDEQFF,NA,TRBJ2-1,13,TRBV25-1,NA
TGTGCCAGCTCACCACTAAGGGGCACGGATGGCTACACCTTC,CASSPLRGTDGYTF,NA,TRBJ1-2,14,TRBV18,NA
TGTGCCAGCTCACCGTCCCAGATCAGCTACGAGCAGTACTTC,CASSPSQISYEQYF,NA,TRBJ2-7,14,TRBV18,NA
TGCGCCAGCAGCTTGGAGGGCGGTATAGGGACGAACACTGAAGCTTTCTTT,CASSLEGGIGTNTEAFF,NA,TRBJ1-1,17,TRBV5-1,NA
TGTGCCAGTAGTATGGGGGGGAGTGAAGCTTTCTTT,CASSMGGSEAFF,NA,TRBJ1-1,12,TRBV19,NA
TGCGCCAGCAGCGGTCAGGTCTCCTACGAGCAGTACTTC,CASSGQVSYEQYF,many,TRBJ2-7,13,TRBV5-1,NA
TGTGCCAGCAGCCAAGAGGGGACAGGTGGAGAAAAACTGTTTTTT,CASSQEGTGGEKLFF,NA,TRBJ1-4,15,TRBV4-2,TRBD1
TGCAGCGTTCTACCTAGGGGGGAGGAAGTTAACGAGCAGTACTTC,CSVLPRGEEVNEQYF,NA,TRBJ2-7,15,TRBV29-1,NA
TGTGCCAGCAGCCGTGGGGGTCTAGTCGCCTCACGCGAGCAGTACTTC,CASSRGGLVASREQYF,NA,TRBJ2-7,16,TRBV5-5,NA
TGTGCCAGCAGCAACGACGCGGGGAGGGCTAGCGAAATCCAAGAGACCCAGTACTTC,CASSNDAGRASEIQETQYF,few,TRBJ2-5,19,TRBV5-4,TRBD2
TGTGCCTGGAGTGTTCGTTTGCGGGATATCTCAGATACGCAGTATTTT,CAWSVRLRDISDTQYF,NA,TRBJ2-3,16,TRBV30,NA
TGTGCCAGAAGCCCGACGGGCACCACCTACGAGCAGTACTTC,CARSPTGTTYEQYF,NA,TRBJ2-7,14,TRBV5-3,NA
TGCAGCGTTGATCCGGGACAGGGAAACTACGAGCAGTACTTC,CSVDPGQGNYEQYF,NA,TRBJ2-7,14,TRBV29-1,TRBD1
TGTGCCATGGCCGGGGGCTCCCTGAGCTCCTACAATGAGCAGTTCTTC,CAMAGGSLSSYNEQFF,NA,TRBJ2-1,16,TRBV10-3,NA
TGCGCCAGCAGCCAAGCCCTTACTAGCTCCTACAATGAGCAGTTCTTC,CASSQALTSSYNEQFF,NA,TRBJ2-1,16,TRBV4-1,NA
TGTGCCAGCAGCTTAGGGGTCGACGGGAGGGAGCACAATGAGCAGTTCTTC,CASSLGVDGREHNEQFF,NA,TRBJ2-1,17,TRBV11-1,TRBD2
TGTGCCAGCAGTTACTCGAGGAATCAGCCCCAGCATTTT,CASSYSRNQPQHF,NA,TRBJ1-5,13,TRBV6-6,NA
TGTGCCACCAAGGGACAGGGAAGGCCCCTGGTGAACCGGCGCCTAAATGAGCAGTTCTTC,CATKGQGRPLVNRRLNEQFF,NA,TRBJ2-1,20,TRBV28,TRBD1
TGTGCCAGTCGGAGGTCAGGGGGCACGACCCAGTACTTC,CASRRSGGTTQYF,NA,TRBJ2-5,13,TRBV19,TRBD1
TGTGCCAGCAGCCCCAGACAGTTCTACGAGCAGTACTTC,CASSPRQFYEQYF,NA,TRBJ2-7,13,TRBV11-2,NA
TGCAGCGTCCCTAGAGGGGGGACAGGGGGAGGCTATGGCTACACCTTC,CSVPRGGTGGGYGYTF,once,TRBJ1-2,16,TRBV29-1,TRBD1
TGTGCCAGCAGCCCCAGGACCGCGCCGAGGGAACTGTTTTTT,CASSPRTAPRELFF,once,TRBJ1-4,14,TRBV9,NA
TGTGCCAGCAGCTTACGAGGGTTTACTAGCGGGAGAGGACGGACCCAGTACTTC,CASSLRGFTSGRGRTQYF,NA,TRBJ2-5,18,TRBV7-8,TRBD2
TGTGCCAGCAGCGAAACCGGGACAGGGAACACCGGGGAGCTGTTTTTT,CASSETGTGNTGELFF,once,TRBJ2-2,16,TRBV5-5,TRBD1
TGTGCCAGTAGAGCAGGGGACTATGGCTACACCTTC,CASRAGDYGYTF,NA,TRBJ1-2,12,TRBV19,NA
TGTGCCAGCAACATACAGGGGGGGCGCGGCACCGAAGCTTTCTTT,CASNIQGGRGTEAFF,once,TRBJ1-1,15,TRBV5-4,TRBD1
TGCAGCGTTGACGGGGAGAGGGGCTCCTACAATGAGCAGTTCTTC,CSVDGERGSYNEQFF,NA,TRBJ2-1,15,TRBV29-1,NA
TGCGCCAGCAGCACAGGGGTCGCGGGCACTGAAGCTTTCTTT,CASSTGVAGTEAFF,NA,TRBJ1-1,14,TRBV5-1,TRBD1
TGTGCCAGCAGCCTGAGGACCGCAGAAACGGGCTACACCTTC,CASSLRTAETGYTF,many,TRBJ1-2,14,TRBV6-1,NA
TGTGCCAGCTCACCAGGGGCAGGGGGTAGTCAAGAGACCCAGTACTTC,CASSPGAGGSQETQYF,NA,TRBJ2-5,16,TRBV18,TRBD1
TGTGCCAGCACCACTTCCTCGACTGGGGATACGCAGTATTTT,CASTTSSTGDTQYF,NA,TRBJ2-3,14,TRBV28,NA
TGTGCCAGCTCACGACAGGCGACCTACGAGCAGTACTTC,CASSRQATYEQYF,NA,TRBJ2-7,13,TRBV18,NA
TGCGCCAGCAGCCTAAGGGTCGATGAGCAGTTCTTC,CASSLRVDEQFF,NA,TRBJ2-1,12,TRBV4-1,NA
TGCGCCAGCAGCTTAGATGGCAGGAGGGACACTGAAGCTTTCTTT,CASSLDGRRDTEAFF,NA,TRBJ1-1,15,TRBV5-1,NA
TGTGCCAGTAGTAGCACGAGCGCTCGCCAGACCCAGTACTTC,CASSSTSARQTQYF,NA,TRBJ2-5,14,TRBV19,NA
TGTGCCAGCAAACTAGCGGTATCCTACGAGCAGTACTTC,CASKLAVSYEQYF,few,TRBJ2-7,13,TRBV28,TRBD2
TGTGCCAGCAGCGTCGCCACAGGGGGCGGGTACGAGCAGTACTTC,CASSVATGGGYEQYF,NA,TRBJ2-7,15,TRBV9,TRBD1
TGTGCCAGCAGCTTAGCCGGGACAGGGTTCAGGTACGAGCAGTACTTC,CASSLAGTGFRYEQYF,few,TRBJ2-7,16,TRBV7-2,TRBD1
TGTGCCAGCAGCCCTCGGTTTGGATCCGACGAGCAGTACTTC,CASSPRFGSDEQYF,NA,TRBJ2-7,14,TRBV11-3,NA